This TCR beta chain was found in a study of blood T cell repertoires in COVID-19. The overall study: Some COVID-19 samples were acute and others convalescent; all came from the United States, Italy and Spain. In each case, the material was cDNA or gDNA derived from T cells, B-cell-depleted T cells, or PBMCs.

The V and J ends lost 3 bases and 4 bases respectively, with 15 bases between them. CDR1 and CDR2 from the germline V gene are KGHSH and LQKENI. This CDR3 region has 15 residues. Profiling relied on immunoSEQ multiplex PCR, and the TCRdb table lists in-frame clones only, not all of them. The sample lists some 390,000 clones; approximately 86% were seen once. The clonotype originates from a human donor in a cohort sampled during active COVID-19. The chain has TRBV18 and TRBJ1-2; D might be TRBD1 (5 bases). Sequenced: peripheral blood. The chain's CDR3 is CASSPGLSPGYGYTF. CDR3 sequence (DNA): TGTGCCAGCTCACCGGGGCTATCGCCGGGCTATGGCTACACCTTC.